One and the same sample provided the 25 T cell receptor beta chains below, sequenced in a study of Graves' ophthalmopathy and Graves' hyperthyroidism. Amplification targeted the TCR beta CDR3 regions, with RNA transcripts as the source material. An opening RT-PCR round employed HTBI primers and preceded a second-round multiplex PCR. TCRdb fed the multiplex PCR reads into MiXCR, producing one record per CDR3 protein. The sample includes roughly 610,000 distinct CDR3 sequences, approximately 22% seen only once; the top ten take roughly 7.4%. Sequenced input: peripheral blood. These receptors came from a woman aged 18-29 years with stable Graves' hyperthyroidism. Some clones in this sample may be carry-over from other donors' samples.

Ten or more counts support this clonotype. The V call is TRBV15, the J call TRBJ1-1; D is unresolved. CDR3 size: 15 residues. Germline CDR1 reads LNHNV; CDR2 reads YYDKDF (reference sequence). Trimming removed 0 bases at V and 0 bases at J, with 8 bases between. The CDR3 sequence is CATSRDLGLNTEAFF. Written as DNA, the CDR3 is TGTGCCACCAGCAGAGATCTCGGGTTGAACACTGAAGCTTTCTTT.

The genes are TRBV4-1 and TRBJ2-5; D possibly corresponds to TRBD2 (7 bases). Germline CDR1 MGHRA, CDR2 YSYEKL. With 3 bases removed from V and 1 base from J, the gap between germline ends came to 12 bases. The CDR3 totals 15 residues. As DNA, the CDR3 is TGCGCCAGCAGCCACCTGGGGGGGGCCCAAGAGACCCAGTACTTC. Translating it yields CASSHLGGAQETQYF.

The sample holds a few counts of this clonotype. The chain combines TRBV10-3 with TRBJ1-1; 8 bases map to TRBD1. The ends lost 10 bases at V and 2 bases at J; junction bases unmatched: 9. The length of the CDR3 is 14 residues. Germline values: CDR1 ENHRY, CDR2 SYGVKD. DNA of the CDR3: TGTGCCACCAACGGACAGGGACGAAACACTGAAGCTTTCTTT. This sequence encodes CATNGQGRNTEAFF.

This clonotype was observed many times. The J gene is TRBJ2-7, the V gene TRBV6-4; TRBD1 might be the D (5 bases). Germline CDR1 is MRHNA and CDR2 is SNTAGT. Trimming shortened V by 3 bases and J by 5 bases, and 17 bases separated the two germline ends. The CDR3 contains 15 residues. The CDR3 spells CASSDGAVAVHEQYF. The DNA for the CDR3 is TGTGCCAGCAGTGATGGGGCAGTCGCTGTTCACGAGCAGTACTTC.

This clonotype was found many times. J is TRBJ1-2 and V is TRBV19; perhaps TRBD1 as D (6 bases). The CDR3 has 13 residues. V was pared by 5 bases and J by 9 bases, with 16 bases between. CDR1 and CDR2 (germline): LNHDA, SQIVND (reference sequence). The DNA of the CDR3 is TGTGCCAGTAGTCAGGGGTCGAGTGGAAGCTACACCTTC. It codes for CASSQGSSGSYTF.

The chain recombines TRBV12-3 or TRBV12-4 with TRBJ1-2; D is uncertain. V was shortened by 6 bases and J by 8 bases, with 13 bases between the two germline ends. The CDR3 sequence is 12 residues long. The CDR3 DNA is TGTGCCAGCAGGCTCGGGAATGGGGGCTACACCTTC. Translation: CASRLGNGGYTF.

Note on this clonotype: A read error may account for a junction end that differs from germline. The CDR3 is CASSLAGGTGELCF. Here the CDR3 DNA reads TGCGCCAGCAGCTTGGCGGGGGGCACCGGGGAGCTGTGTTTT. The chain combines TRBV5-1 with TRBJ2-2; D perhaps matches TRBD2 (7 bases). CDR3 length equals 14 residues. Per germline, CDR1 SGHRS and CDR2 YFSETQ.

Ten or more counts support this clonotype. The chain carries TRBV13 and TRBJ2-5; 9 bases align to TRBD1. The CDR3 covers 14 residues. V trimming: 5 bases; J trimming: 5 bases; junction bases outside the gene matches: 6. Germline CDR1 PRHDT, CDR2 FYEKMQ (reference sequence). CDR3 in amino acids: CASSPRGQGETQYF. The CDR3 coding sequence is TGTGCCAGCAGCCCCCGAGGACAGGGGGAGACCCAGTACTTC.

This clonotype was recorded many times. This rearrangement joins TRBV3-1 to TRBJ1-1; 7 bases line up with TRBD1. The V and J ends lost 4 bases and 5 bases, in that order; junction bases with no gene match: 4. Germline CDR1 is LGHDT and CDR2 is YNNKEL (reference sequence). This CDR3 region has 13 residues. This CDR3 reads CASSPTGETEAFF. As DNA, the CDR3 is TGTGCCAGCAGCCCCACAGGGGAGACTGAAGCTTTCTTT. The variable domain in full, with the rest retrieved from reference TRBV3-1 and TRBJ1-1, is DTAVSQTPKYLVTQMGNDKSIKCEQNLGHDTMYWYKQDSKKFLKIMFSYNNKELIINETVPNRFSPKSPDKAHLNLHINSLELGDSAVYFCASSPTGETEAFFGQGTRLTVV.

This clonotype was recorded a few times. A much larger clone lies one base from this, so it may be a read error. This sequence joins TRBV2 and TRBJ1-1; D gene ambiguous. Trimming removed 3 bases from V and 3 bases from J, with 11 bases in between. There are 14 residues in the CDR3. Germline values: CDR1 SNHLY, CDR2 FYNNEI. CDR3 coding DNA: TGTGCCAGCAGTGATCGGGGAGGGCACACTGAAGCTTTCTTT. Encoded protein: CASSDRGGHTEAFF.

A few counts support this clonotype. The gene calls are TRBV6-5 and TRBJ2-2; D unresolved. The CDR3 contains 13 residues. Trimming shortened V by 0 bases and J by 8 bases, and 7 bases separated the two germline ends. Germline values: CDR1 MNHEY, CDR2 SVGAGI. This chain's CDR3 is CASSYSKAGELFF. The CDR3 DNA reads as TGTGCCAGCAGTTACTCGAAGGCGGGGGAGCTGTTTTTT.

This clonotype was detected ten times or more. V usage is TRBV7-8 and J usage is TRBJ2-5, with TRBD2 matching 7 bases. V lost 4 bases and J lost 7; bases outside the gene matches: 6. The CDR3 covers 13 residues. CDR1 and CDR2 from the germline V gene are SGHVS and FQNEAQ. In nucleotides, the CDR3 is TGTGCCAGCAGCTCCGGACTAGTGGGGACCCAGTACTTC. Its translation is CASSSGLVGTQYF. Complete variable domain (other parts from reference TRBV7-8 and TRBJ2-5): GAGVSQSPRYKVAKRGQDVALRCDPISGHVSLFWYQQALGQGPEFLTYFQNEAQLDKSGLPSDRFFAERPEGSVSTLKIQRTQQEDSAVYLCASSSGLVGTQYFGPGTRLLVL.

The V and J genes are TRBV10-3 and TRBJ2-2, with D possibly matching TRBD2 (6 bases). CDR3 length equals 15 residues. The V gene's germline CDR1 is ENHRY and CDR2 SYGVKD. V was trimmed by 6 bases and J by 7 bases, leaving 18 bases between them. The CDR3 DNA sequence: TGTGCCATCAGACGGGACTCCGGTGGTCACGGGGAGCTGTTTTTT. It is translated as CAIRRDSGGHGELFF.

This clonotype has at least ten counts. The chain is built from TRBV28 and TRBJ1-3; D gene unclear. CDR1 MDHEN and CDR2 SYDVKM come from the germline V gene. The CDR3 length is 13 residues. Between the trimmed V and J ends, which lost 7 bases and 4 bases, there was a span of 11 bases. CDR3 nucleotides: TGTGCCAGCACCCTTATACAGGGAAACACCATATATTTT. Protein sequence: CASTLIQGNTIYF. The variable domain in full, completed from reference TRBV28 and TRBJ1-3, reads DVKVTQSSRYLVKRTGEKVFLECVQDMDHENMFWYRQDPGLGLRLIYFSYDVKMKEKGDIPEGYSVSREKKERFSLILESASTNQTSMYLCASTLIQGNTIYFGEGSWLTVV.

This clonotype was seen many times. CDR3 bases: TGCAGTGCTAGAGATCCCAGGGGCAATTCACCCCTCCACTTT. Translated, it gives CSARDPRGNSPLHF. The V and J genes are TRBV20-1 and TRBJ1-6, with D maybe TRBD1 (6 bases). Germline V lookup: CDR1 DFQATT, CDR2 SNEGSKA (reference sequence). The CDR3 loop spans 14 amino acids. Trimming shortened V by 0 bases and J by 7 bases, and 10 bases separated the two germline ends.

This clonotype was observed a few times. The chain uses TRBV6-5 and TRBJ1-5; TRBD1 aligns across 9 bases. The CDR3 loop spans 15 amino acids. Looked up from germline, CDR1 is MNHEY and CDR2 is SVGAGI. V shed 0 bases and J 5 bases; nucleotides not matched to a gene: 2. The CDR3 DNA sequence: TGTGCCAGCAGTTACTCGGACAGGGGCGATCAGCCCCAGCATTTT. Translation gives CASSYSDRGDQPQHF.

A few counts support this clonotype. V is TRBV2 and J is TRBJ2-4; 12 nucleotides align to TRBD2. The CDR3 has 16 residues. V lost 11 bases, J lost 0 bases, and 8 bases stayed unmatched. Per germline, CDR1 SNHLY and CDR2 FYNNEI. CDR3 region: CAGLAGGTLAKNIQYF. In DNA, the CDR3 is TGTGCCGGCCTAGCGGGAGGGACACTAGCCAAAAACATTCAGTACTTC.

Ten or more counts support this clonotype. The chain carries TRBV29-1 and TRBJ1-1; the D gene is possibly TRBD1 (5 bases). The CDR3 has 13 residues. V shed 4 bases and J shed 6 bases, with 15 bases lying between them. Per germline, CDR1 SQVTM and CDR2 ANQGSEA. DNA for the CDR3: TGCAGCGTTGGAGCAGGGCCTCCGGCTGAAGCTTTCTTT. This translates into CSVGAGPPAEAFF.

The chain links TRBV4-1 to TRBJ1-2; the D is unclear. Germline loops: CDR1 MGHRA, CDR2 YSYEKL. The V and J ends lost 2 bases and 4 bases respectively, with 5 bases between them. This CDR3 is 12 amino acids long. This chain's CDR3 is CASSQLGYGYTF. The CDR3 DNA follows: TGCGCCAGCAGCCAATTGGGCTATGGCTACACCTTC.

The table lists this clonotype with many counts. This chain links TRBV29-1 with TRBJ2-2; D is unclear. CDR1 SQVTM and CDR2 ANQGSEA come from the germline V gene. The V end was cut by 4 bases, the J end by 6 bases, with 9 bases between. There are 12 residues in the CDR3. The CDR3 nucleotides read TGCAGCGTTGGAGACATCCCCGGGGAGCTGTTTTTT. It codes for CSVGDIPGELFF.

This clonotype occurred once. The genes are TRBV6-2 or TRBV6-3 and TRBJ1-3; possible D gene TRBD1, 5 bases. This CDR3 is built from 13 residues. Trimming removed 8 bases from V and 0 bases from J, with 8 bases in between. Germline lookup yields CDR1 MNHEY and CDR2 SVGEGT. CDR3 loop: CASQGPSGNTIYF. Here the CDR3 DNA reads TGTGCCAGCCAGGGTCCCTCTGGAAACACCATATATTTT.

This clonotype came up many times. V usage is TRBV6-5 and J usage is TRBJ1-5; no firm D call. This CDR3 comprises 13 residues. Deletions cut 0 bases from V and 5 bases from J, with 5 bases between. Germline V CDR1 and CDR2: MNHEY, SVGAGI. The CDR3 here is CASSYSSDQPQHF. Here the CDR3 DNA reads TGTGCCAGCAGTTACTCGTCCGATCAGCCCCAGCATTTT.

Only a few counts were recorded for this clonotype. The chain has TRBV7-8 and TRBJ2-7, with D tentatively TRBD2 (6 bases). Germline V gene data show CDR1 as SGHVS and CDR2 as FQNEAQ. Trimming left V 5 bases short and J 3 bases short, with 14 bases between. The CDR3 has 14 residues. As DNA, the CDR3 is TGTGCCAGCAGCGCGAGCCCCGGGGGCTACGAGCAGTACTTC. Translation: CASSASPGGYEQYF.

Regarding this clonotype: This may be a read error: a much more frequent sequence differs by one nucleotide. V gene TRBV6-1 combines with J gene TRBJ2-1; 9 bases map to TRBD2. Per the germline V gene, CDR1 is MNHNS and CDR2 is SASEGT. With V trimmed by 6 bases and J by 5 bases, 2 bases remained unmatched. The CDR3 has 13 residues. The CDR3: CASRASGDNEQFF. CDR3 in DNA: TGTGCCAGCAGGGCTAGCGGGGACAATGAGCAGTTCTTC.

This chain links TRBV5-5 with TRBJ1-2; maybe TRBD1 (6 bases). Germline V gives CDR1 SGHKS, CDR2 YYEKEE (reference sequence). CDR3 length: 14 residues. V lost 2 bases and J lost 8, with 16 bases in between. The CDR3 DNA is TGTGCCAGCAGCTTCGGGGGCCTCGGGAGCGGCTACACCTTC. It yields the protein CASSFGGLGSGYTF.